This T cell receptor (beta chain) was sequenced in a study of CD8+ T cells in alopecia areata. Study-wide findings and caveats: Clonality in lesional scalp, especially alopecia totalis/universalis, exceeded that of normal scalp.

Sequencing relied on a cDNA template that was reverse transcribed from extracted RNA. This table comes from immunoSEQ multiplex PCR, and its TCRdb copy is limited to in-frame clones, with some not included. The data show 61,000 or so clones, 96% seen once. Trimming left V 3 bases short and J 6 bases short, with 18 bases between. The CDR3 covers 16 residues. The germline CDR1 and CDR2 sequences are LGHNA and YSLEER. Worth noting for this clone: Its antigen is undetermined.

Peripheral blood, together with lesional scalp punch biopsies, was collected from alopecia areata patients. Investigators sorted PBMCs to obtain both CD4+ and CD8+ T cells. The receptor's source is a human donor with alopecia areata. The sequences come from CD8+ T cells sorted from blood, collected at week 0. The rearrangement links TRBV4-3 to TRBJ2-1; D could derive from TRBD1 or TRBD2 (5 bases each). CDR3 coding DNA: TGCGCCAGCAGCCAGGTACCGGACTCCCAGGGCAATGAGCAGTTCTTC. Translated, it gives CASSQVPDSQGNEQFF.